These T cell receptor beta chains were read from a single sample in a study of blood T cell repertoires in COVID-19. Sequencing used immunoSEQ multiplex PCR; TCRdb keeps in-frame clones, though not all of them. The sample shows roughly 250,000 clones, roughly 88% of them seen only once. The sample was PBMCs or T cells enriched from blood (not recorded which). These receptor sequences come from a woman in her forties with acute COVID-19. The CDR3 runs from the conserved cysteine through the conserved F or W. D genes are given only for firm matches. Clone size, where shown, is once, few, many, or a class for clones that have expanded.

>-|TRBJ1-3|TRBD1|TRBV4-3|15
CASSLDRGHGNTIYF
TGCGCCAGCAGCCTGGACAGGGGGCATGGAAACACCATATATTTT
>-|TRBJ2-7|TRBD1|TRBV5-4|14
CASSFSGGLDEQYF
TGTGCCAGCAGCTTTTCAGGGGGCTTGGACGAGCAGTACTTC
>-|TRBJ1-5|TRBD1|TRBV18|14
CASSKDRGNQPQHF
TGTGCCAGCTCAAAAGACAGGGGCAATCAGCCCCAGCATTTT
>-|TRBJ1-5|TRBD1|TRBV18|16
CASSSFPGGSNQPQHF
TGTGCCAGCTCATCGTTTCCAGGGGGCAGTAATCAGCCCCAGCATTTT
>-|TRBJ2-5|-|TRBV2|12
CASSLISGPQYF
TGTGCCAGCAGTCTGATTAGCGGTCCCCAGTACTTC
>-|TRBJ2-7|TRBD1|TRBV18|18
CASSPLKTGGSSTGEQYF
TGTGCCAGCTCACCACTTAAGACAGGGGGGTCATCTACGGGTGAGCAGTACTTC
>few|TRBJ2-5|TRBD2|TRBV4-1|17
CASSQVSGGSTEETQYF
TGCGCCAGCAGCCAAGTGAGCGGGGGGTCGACGGAAGAGACCCAGTACTTC
>-|TRBJ1-4|-|TRBV9|14
CASSVGGGNEKLFF
TGTGCCAGCAGCGTAGGAGGAGGGAATGAAAAACTGTTTTTT
>-|TRBJ2-1|-|TRBV24-1|13
CATSGRGYNEQFF
TGTGCCACCAGCGGGAGAGGGTACAATGAGCAGTTCTTC
>-|TRBJ2-3|TRBD2|TRBV11-2|18
CASSTLGLAGVNTDTQYF
TGTGCCAGCAGCACCCTGGGACTAGCGGGAGTCAACACAGATACGCAGTATTTT
>-|TRBJ2-3|TRBD2|TRBV20-1|15
CSASWREGQTDTQYF
TGCAGTGCTAGTTGGCGGGAGGGCCAGACAGATACGCAGTATTTT
>once|TRBJ2-5|TRBD1|TRBV28|16
CASSLPNRGRVETQYF
TGTGCCAGCAGTTTACCCAACAGGGGGCGTGTGGAGACCCAGTACTTC
>once|TRBJ1-1|-|TRBV30|14
CAWSWGTGPTEAFF
TGTGCCTGGAGTTGGGGAACAGGGCCCACTGAAGCTTTCTTT
>once|TRBJ2-1|TRBD2|TRBV5-6|17
CASSFSGRRGVYNEQFF
TGTGCCAGCAGCTTCTCCGGGCGGCGGGGGGTTTACAATGAGCAGTTCTTC
>-|TRBJ1-1|-|TRBV18|17
CASSPPQLSGWVTEAFF
TGTGCCAGCTCACCACCGCAATTGTCGGGGTGGGTCACTGAAGCTTTCTTT
>-|TRBJ2-1|-|TRBV2|15
CASSLQGQSYNEQFF
TGTGCCAGCAGTCTCCAGGGGCAATCCTACAATGAGCAGTTCTTC
>-|TRBJ1-3|-|TRBV4-1|16
CASSLRPRADGNTIYF
TGCGCCAGCAGCCTAAGGCCCAGGGCGGATGGAAACACCATATATTTT
>-|TRBJ1-5|TRBD1|TRBV2|14
CASSSQGDYQPQHF
TGTGCCAGCAGTTCCCAGGGGGACTATCAGCCCCAGCATTTT
>-|TRBJ1-3|-|TRBV30|14
CAWSERGPGNTIYF
TGTGCCTGGAGTGAGCGAGGGCCCGGAAACACCATATATTTT
>-|TRBJ2-1|-|TRBV7-9|13
CASSSAGYNEQFF
TGTGCCAGCAGTTCGGCAGGCTACAATGAGCAGTTCTTC
>-|TRBJ2-2|-|TRBV9|16
CASSGNRGSGAGELFF
TGTGCCAGCAGCGGGAACCGGGGCTCAGGGGCCGGGGAGCTGTTTTTT
>-|TRBJ1-5|-|TRBV19|15
CASKGIQGPHWPQHF
TGTGCCAGTAAGGGTATACAGGGCCCACATTGGCCCCAGCATTTT
>-|TRBJ2-5|-|TRBV25-1|16
CASSEFGEMSQETQYF
TGTGCCAGCAGTGAATTTGGGGAGATGAGTCAAGAGACCCAGTACTTC
>-|TRBJ2-7|-|TRBV19|13
CASSPEGRTARHF
TGTGCCAGTAGTCCCGAAGGTCGTACAGCAAGACACTTC
>few|TRBJ1-1|-|TRBV7-6|13
CASSLEEYTEAFF
TGTGCCAGCAGCTTGGAGGAGTACACTGAAGCTTTCTTT
>-|TRBJ2-1|-|TRBV3-1/TRBV3-2|16
CASSHKQGPSYNEQFF
TGTGCCAGCAGCCACAAGCAGGGGCCATCCTACAATGAGCAGTTCTTC
>-|TRBJ1-3|-|TRBV4-1|16
CASSQDRERAGNTIYF
TGCGCCAGCAGCCAAGATCGGGAGAGGGCTGGAAACACCATATATTTT
>-|TRBJ2-7|-|TRBV21-1|19
CASSKETRTSGFLSREQYF
TGTGCCAGCAGCAAAGAAACGAGGACTAGCGGATTCCTCTCGAGAGAGCAGTACTTC
>-|TRBJ1-2|-|TRBV2|13
CASSPRGTHGYTF
TGTGCCAGCAGCCCAAGGGGGACCCATGGCTACACCTTC
>-|TRBJ1-3|-|TRBV5-1|15
CASSITGDSGNTIYF
TGCGCCAGCAGCATTACAGGAGACTCTGGAAACACCATATATTTT
>-|TRBJ1-4|TRBD1|TRBV3-1/TRBV3-2|14
CASSAGQTNEKLFF
TGTGCCAGCAGTGCGGGACAGACTAATGAAAAACTGTTTTTT
>once|TRBJ2-7|TRBD2|TRBV15|16
CATSSQESGSSYEQYF
TGTGCCACCAGCAGCCAGGAGAGCGGGAGTTCCTACGAGCAGTACTTC
>-|TRBJ2-2|TRBD2|TRBV5-1|19
CASSLTSGSRISGTGELFF
TGCGCCAGCAGCTTGACTAGCGGGAGTCGAATAAGCGGCACCGGGGAGCTGTTTTTT
>-|TRBJ1-1|-|TRBV20-1|13
CSASDLRGTEAFF
TGCAGTGCTAGTGACTTACGGGGAACTGAAGCTTTCTTT
>-|TRBJ2-1|-|TRBV5-4|16
CASSLAFGASLNEQFF
TGTGCCAGCAGCTTAGCGTTTGGTGCTAGCCTCAATGAGCAGTTCTTC
>-|TRBJ1-1|-|TRBV2|16
CASSGRFGEANTEAFF
TGTGCCAGCAGTGGGCGCTTCGGCGAGGCCAACACTGAAGCTTTCTTT
>-|TRBJ1-5|TRBD1|TRBV29-1|12
CSVRQGNQPQHF
TGCAGCGTTCGACAGGGAAATCAGCCCCAGCATTTT
>-|TRBJ2-2|TRBD2|TRBV10-1|14
CASPPGGLTGELFF
TGCGCCAGCCCCCCGGGGGGGCTAACCGGGGAGCTGTTTTTT
>-|TRBJ1-1|TRBD1|TRBV19|14
CASSIRRGKTEAFF
TGTGCCAGTAGTATCCGCAGGGGGAAGACTGAAGCTTTCTTT
>-|TRBJ1-1|-|TRBV11-3|12
CASSPTRSEAFF
TGTGCCAGCAGCCCCACAAGATCTGAAGCTTTCTTT
>-|TRBJ2-5|TRBD2|TRBV29-1|12
CSVPASGGTQYF
TGCAGCGTCCCGGCTAGCGGGGGGACCCAGTACTTC
>-|TRBJ1-5|TRBD1|TRBV18|15
CASSPDTGGAQPQHF
TGTGCCAGCTCACCAGATACAGGGGGCGCTCAGCCCCAGCATTTT
>-|TRBJ1-1|-|TRBV2|14
CASSGGRMNTEAFF
TGTGCCAGCAGTGGTGGCAGAATGAACACTGAAGCTTTCTTT
>-|TRBJ2-1|-|TRBV12-2|16
CASRLAHGARYNEQFF
TGTGCAAGTCGCTTAGCGCACGGAGCCCGGTACAATGAGCAGTTCTTC
>few|TRBJ1-6|-|TRBV20-1|14
CSASKRRGDSPLHF
TGCAGTGCTAGTAAGCGCAGGGGTGACTCACCCCTCCACTTT
>-|TRBJ2-2|-|TRBV7-9|11
CASSRDTSMFF
TGTGCCAGCAGCCGCGACACCTCGATGTTTTTT
>-|TRBJ1-5|-|TRBV7-9|16
CASSFSDLRGSQPQHF
TGTGCCAGCAGCTTCAGTGATCTGAGAGGGTCTCAGCCCCAGCATTTT
>-|TRBJ1-4|-|TRBV4-1|15
CASSQMGGATEKLFF
TGCGCCAGCAGCCAAATGGGGGGGGCGACTGAAAAACTGTTTTTT
>-|TRBJ1-6|TRBD1|TRBV29-1|13
CSVLDRDNSPLHF
TGCAGCGTGCTGGACAGGGATAATTCACCCCTCCACTTT
>-|TRBJ2-5|TRBD2|TRBV3-1/TRBV3-2|15
CASSQGGSLQETQYF
TGTGCCAGCAGCCAAGGCGGGAGCCTCCAAGAGACCCAGTACTTC
>-|TRBJ1-2|-|TRBV5-6|13
CASSSYINYGYTF
TGTGCCAGCAGCTCTTACATAAACTATGGCTACACCTTC
>once|TRBJ2-2|-|TRBV9|13
CASSAGGRGELFF
TGTGCCAGCAGCGCGGGGGGCCGCGGGGAGCTGTTTTTT
>once|TRBJ2-5|-|TRBV11-3|16
CASSSPTLATPETQYF
TGTGCCAGCAGCTCGCCGACTCTAGCGACGCCGGAGACCCAGTACTTC